This T cell receptor beta chain was captured by sequencing in a study of lymphopenia after photon versus proton radiotherapy (dated by TCRdb to about 2019). The study in broad terms: The study compared the immunological effects of photon versus proton radiation therapy in patients with gastrointestinal tumors who developed high-grade lymphopenia. The goal of the study was to describe how the two radiation modalities differ in their effects on the immune system. The 20 or so patients in the cohort had gastrointestinal tumors, were treated with either photon or proton therapy, and subsequently developed lymphopenia.

Measured from the cysteine to the phenylalanine, the CDR3 is 11 residues long. Solely the CDR3 DNA is kept, with 33 bases framed from the first base. The germline V gene specifies SGHAT as CDR1 and FQNNGV as CDR2. Cut back by 5 bases and 8 bases, the V and J ends lie 9 bases apart. Overall study results and their limits: Relative stability during treatment was observed in proton-treated patients, whereas loss of naive T cells and TCR diversity and gain of effector/memory populations were observed in photon-treated patients. After the lymphocyte count nadir, oligoclonal expansion, especially of CD8+ Temra cells, was observed in photon-treated repertoires, and the drop in diversity was driven by this expansion. Across the cohort, among patients who died, a greater drop in TCR diversity after the nadir was inversely correlated with overall survival time. The authors looked at the survival association only in patients who died, and they framed better survival with proton therapy as a possibility rather than a demonstrated result.

On this clone itself: The target of this receptor is not known. The record has no base qualities; no much larger clone is one base away.

The library relied on the immunoSEQ multiplex PCR assay. Alongside multiparametric flow cytometry, deep sequencing of rearranged TCR beta loci was used to profile the T cell repertoires. Not all clones reach the TCRdb copy of this immuneACCESS table, which keeps in-frame sequences only. Checked studies attribute under half of the gap to unresolved V genes and leave the rest unexplained. In this sample the table shows around 64,000 clones, roughly 87% of which occur a single time. The top ten clonotypes cover 10% to 15% of the sample. Recombination joined TRBV11-2 with TRBJ1-1; 6 matching bases give a weak D call of TRBD1. The sequenced sample was peripheral blood, obtained from a patient treated with proton-based radiotherapy. The receptor was isolated from a man aged 80 or over with esophageal cancer. DNA sequence: TGTGCCAGCAGCCCCGGGACAGAAGCTTTCTTT. The encoded protein is CASSPGTEAFF.